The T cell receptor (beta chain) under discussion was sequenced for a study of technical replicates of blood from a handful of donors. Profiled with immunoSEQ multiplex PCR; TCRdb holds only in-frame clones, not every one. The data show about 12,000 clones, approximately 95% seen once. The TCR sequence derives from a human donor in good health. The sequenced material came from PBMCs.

The CDR3 DNA follows: TGTGCCAGCGGACCCGGGACAGCCTATGGCTACACCTTC. Protein: CASGPGTAYGYTF. The chain combines TRBV25-1 with TRBJ1-2; 7 bases line up with TRBD1. Germline values: CDR1 MGHDK, CDR2 SYGVNS. The CDR3 is made up of 13 amino acids. J gave up 4 bases and V 8 bases, and 7 bases lay outside the gene matches.